The rows below give T cell receptor beta chains drawn from one sample of a study of cytomegalovirus exposure and HLA in healthy donors. Sequenced by immunoSEQ multiplex PCR; TCRdb stores in-frame clones only, minus some. The sample comprises about 160,000 clones, 80% of which are singletons, and roughly 1.3% rests with the top ten. Sequencing was carried out using PBMCs. The receptor set was obtained from a woman aged 45-65 years in good health and CMV-seronegative. Both conserved end residues are part of each CDR3. The order of the fields is J gene, V gene, D gene, clone size, CDR3 DNA, CDR3 protein. D genes are given only for firm matches. The listing skips clone size in some rows; elsewhere it reads once, few, many or a size class.

J: TRBJ1-4; V: TRBV19; D: TRBD1; size: -; DNA: TGTGCCAGTACTCCGACAGGGATTAATGAAAAACTGTTTTTT; CDR3: CASTPTGINEKLFF
J: TRBJ2-1; V: TRBV18; D: TRBD2; size: -; DNA: TGTGCCAGCTCACCACCGGGGACTAGCGGACCCTACAATGAGCAGTTCTTC; CDR3: CASSPPGTSGPYNEQFF
J: TRBJ2-1; V: TRBV4-3; D: -; size: -; DNA: TGCGCCAGCAGCCAAAACTCTGCACTCAGCGGATACAATGAGCAGTTCTTC; CDR3: CASSQNSALSGYNEQFF
J: TRBJ1-3; V: TRBV4-2; D: -; size: -; DNA: TGTGCCAGCAGCCAAGTTCTTGCGGGGGACTCTGGAAACACCATATATTTT; CDR3: CASSQVLAGDSGNTIYF
J: TRBJ2-7; V: TRBV10-3; D: TRBD2; size: once; DNA: TGTGCCATCACCCAGGGACTAGCGGGGGGCTCCTACGAGCAGTACTTC; CDR3: CAITQGLAGGSYEQYF
J: TRBJ1-2; V: TRBV2; D: TRBD1; size: once; DNA: TGTGCCAGCACTATAACCGGGACAGGGGACGGCTACACCTTC; CDR3: CASTITGTGDGYTF
J: TRBJ1-2; V: TRBV7-9; D: TRBD1; size: -; DNA: TGTGCCAGCAGCTTAGTCTACGGACAGGGGCATGGCTACACCTTC; CDR3: CASSLVYGQGHGYTF
J: TRBJ2-7; V: TRBV12-2; D: -; size: -; DNA: TGTGCAAGTCGCTTAGCCGGACAGTCTGATGTCCACGAGCAGTACTTC; CDR3: CASRLAGQSDVHEQYF
J: TRBJ1-5; V: TRBV30; D: TRBD1; size: few; DNA: TGTGCCTGGAGGGGACAGGCCAATCAGCCCCAGCATTTT; CDR3: CAWRGQANQPQHF
J: TRBJ2-2; V: TRBV29-1; D: -; size: -; DNA: TGCAGCGCATTGCGGGCGGGCACCGGGGAGCTGTTTTTT; CDR3: CSALRAGTGELFF
J: TRBJ1-1; V: TRBV19; D: -; size: -; DNA: TGTGCCAGTATTATGAGAGGGAACACTGAAGCTTTCTTT; CDR3: CASIMRGNTEAFF
J: TRBJ2-7; V: TRBV10-3; D: TRBD2; size: few; DNA: TGTGCCTCAAGGACTAGTTCGTCCTACGAGCAGTACTTC; CDR3: CASRTSSSYEQYF
J: TRBJ2-7; V: TRBV27; D: -; size: once; DNA: TGTGCCAGCAGTCCCCGCGGGTCCCCTCGGTCGTGGTACTTC; CDR3: CASSPRGSPRSWYF
J: TRBJ1-1; V: TRBV15; D: TRBD1; size: -; DNA: TGTGCCACCAGCAGAGATCCAGGGACAGGCGTAACTGAAGCTTTCTTT; CDR3: CATSRDPGTGVTEAFF
J: TRBJ1-5; V: TRBV7-9; D: -; size: -; DNA: TGTGCCAGCAGCTTAGAGGCAGGGAGCAATCAGCCCCAGCATTTT; CDR3: CASSLEAGSNQPQHF
J: TRBJ1-1; V: TRBV19; D: TRBD1; size: few; DNA: TGTGCCAGTAGTATCGCAGGGGGTATCGTGAACACTGAAGCTTTCTTT; CDR3: CASSIAGGIVNTEAFF
J: TRBJ1-1; V: TRBV7-8; D: -; size: few; DNA: TGTGCCAGCAGCCCTCGACATGGCCAGGGGACTGAAGCTTTCTTT; CDR3: CASSPRHGQGTEAFF
J: TRBJ2-5; V: TRBV9; D: -; size: -; DNA: TGTGCCAGCAGCCCTTTGACTAGTGGAGAGACCCAGTACTTC; CDR3: CASSPLTSGETQYF
J: TRBJ2-7; V: TRBV28; D: TRBD1; size: -; DNA: TGTGCCAGCAGTCCCTGGACAGGGGGCGAAGAGCAGTACTTC; CDR3: CASSPWTGGEEQYF
J: TRBJ2-1; V: TRBV19; D: TRBD1; size: -; DNA: TGTGCCAGTAGTATACCGGCGGGACAGGAGTTCTTC; CDR3: CASSIPAGQEFF
J: TRBJ2-7; V: TRBV28; D: -; size: -; DNA: TGTGCCAGCACCACGGGGGGCGGTTACGAGCAGTACTTC; CDR3: CASTTGGGYEQYF
J: TRBJ1-1; V: TRBV19; D: -; size: once; DNA: TGTGCCAGTACCCCGGATGGCTTAGCCACTGAAGCTTTCTTT; CDR3: CASTPDGLATEAFF
J: TRBJ1-1; V: TRBV18; D: TRBD1; size: few; DNA: TGTGCCAGCTCACCGGACAGGATGAACACTGAAGCTTTCTTT; CDR3: CASSPDRMNTEAFF
J: TRBJ2-3; V: TRBV5-4; D: -; size: -; DNA: TGTGCCAGCAGCTTGGCTGGGGGGATCACAGATACGCAGTATTTT; CDR3: CASSLAGGITDTQYF
J: TRBJ2-5; V: TRBV7-2; D: TRBD1; size: -; DNA: TGTGCCAGCTTTGACAGGGCCCAAGAGACCCAGTACTTC; CDR3: CASFDRAQETQYF
J: TRBJ1-2; V: TRBV29-1; D: TRBD1; size: once; DNA: TGCAGCGTTGAAGATAGACAGGGAATCGGCTATGGCTACACCTTC; CDR3: CSVEDRQGIGYGYTF
J: TRBJ2-2; V: TRBV7-2; D: TRBD1; size: -; DNA: TGTGCCAGCAGCGCAGGGGGCAGAGGGGAGCTGTTTTTT; CDR3: CASSAGGRGELFF
J: TRBJ1-2; V: TRBV9; D: -; size: -; DNA: TGTGCCAGCACCTACCCGGGGGGCGGGGGCTACACCTTC; CDR3: CASTYPGGGGYTF
J: TRBJ2-1; V: TRBV27; D: TRBD2; size: -; DNA: TGTGCCAGCAGCCGGACTAGCGGGGGTTATAGGCAGTTCTTC; CDR3: CASSRTSGGYRQFF
J: TRBJ2-1; V: TRBV5-1; D: -; size: -; DNA: TGCGCCAGCAGCTTTGGCGGCTGGCGACGGTTCTTC; CDR3: CASSFGGWRRFF
J: TRBJ2-3; V: TRBV7-6; D: TRBD2; size: -; DNA: TGTGCCAGCAGCGAAAAAACTACGCGGGGGGGCCCTAGCACAGATACGCAGTATTTT; CDR3: CASSEKTTRGGPSTDTQYF
J: TRBJ2-5; V: TRBV2; D: TRBD2; size: -; DNA: TGTGCCAGCAGTCCCTTGGCGGGGGGCCCCCAAGAGACCCAGTACTTC; CDR3: CASSPLAGGPQETQYF
J: TRBJ2-1; V: TRBV5-6; D: TRBD2; size: -; DNA: TGTGCCAGCAGCTTGGTTCTAGCGGGGGGGCGGAGGGACAATGAGCAGTTCTTC; CDR3: CASSLVLAGGRRDNEQFF
J: TRBJ1-2; V: TRBV2; D: -; size: -; DNA: TGTGCCAGCAGCGAAGATCCTTGGGGCGACTACTATGGCTACACCTTC; CDR3: CASSEDPWGDYYGYTF